This T cell receptor (beta chain) came from a study of technical replicates of blood from several donors. Trimming removed 2 bases at V and 6 bases at J, with 6 bases between. The length of the CDR3 is 11 residues. The germline CDR1 and CDR2 sequences are GTSNPN and SVGIG (reference sequence). The data were produced by immunoSEQ multiplex PCR, yet TCRdb's version contains in-frame clones alone and is incomplete. Of some 71,000 clones in the sample, approximately 97% were seen once. The receptor was isolated from a human donor in good health. The V call is TRBV30, the J call TRBJ2-3; D gene ambiguous. Sequencing was carried out using T cells isolated from PBMCs. The DNA of the CDR3 is TGTGCCTGGAGTTTCGCGGATACGCAGTATTTT. Translation: CAWSFADTQYF.